These 6 T cell receptor beta chains share one sample of origin, sequenced in a study of T cells in Graves' hyperthyroidism and ophthalmopathy. Researchers took RNA transcripts and amplified the TCR beta CDR3 regions from them. Carried out on the TCR CDR3, a first-round RT-PCR used the HTBI primer set. One entry per CDR3 protein, called by TCRdb with MiXCR from the multiplex PCR reads. The top ten clones hold 8% to 9% of a sample with approximately 870,000 distinct CDR3 sequences, roughly 40% of them seen once. Sequenced: blood. The source of these receptors is a man younger than 30 with Graves' hyperthyroidism.

On this clonotype itself: One end of the junction fails to match germline, which may point to a read error. The chain couples TRBV7-2 to TRBJ2-5, with D perhaps being TRBD1 or TRBD2 (5 bases each). CDR1 and CDR2 (germline): SGHTA, FQGNSA. The CDR3 sequence is 12 residues long. CDR3 in DNA: TGTCCCAGGCCAGGGAGTCAAGAGACCCAGTACTTC. Protein product: CPRPGSQETQYF.

The V call is TRBV2, the J call TRBJ1-6; 7 positions agree with TRBD1. The V gene end was trimmed by 4 bases and the J gene end by 7 bases; junction bases not matched to a gene: 10. The germline CDR1 and CDR2 sequences are SNHLY and FYNNEI. This CDR3 is built from 16 residues. CDR3 bases: TGTGCCAGCAGTGCATCCGCAGGGGGGCCGAATTCACCCCTCCACTTT. Encoded protein: CASSASAGGPNSPLHF.

This clonotype was found many times. The chain uses TRBV2 and TRBJ1-6; TRBD1 agrees at 7 bases. V shed 8 bases and J 2 bases; nucleotides not matched to a gene: 3. Germline assignment: CDR1 SNHLY and CDR2 FYNNEI. The CDR3 has 14 amino acids. The CDR3 coding sequence is TGTGCCAGCCAGGGGGGGGCCTATAATTCACCCCTCCACTTT. It encodes CASQGGAYNSPLHF.

The chain combines TRBV6-4 with TRBJ1-4; 7 bases map to TRBD1. The germline V gene encodes CDR1 MRHNA and CDR2 SNTAGT. Germline trimming cut 6 bases from V and 8 bases from J; bases unmatched to any gene: 6. The CDR3 totals 13 residues. The CDR3 is CASRQGSWEKLFF. In nucleotides, the CDR3 is TGTGCCAGCAGACAGGGGTCATGGGAAAAACTGTTTTTT.

V usage is TRBV9 and J usage is TRBJ2-3; perhaps D is TRBD1 or TRBD2 (5 bases each). The germline gives CDR1 SGDLS, CDR2 YYNGEE. This CDR3 is 18 amino acids long. Deletions cut 0 bases from V and 0 bases from J, with 17 bases between. CDR3 sequence reads: CASSVEPGTETSTDTQYF. The DNA of the CDR3 is TGTGCCAGCAGCGTAGAACCAGGGACCGAAACTAGCACAGATACGCAGTATTTT.

This clonotype was observed at least ten times. This sequence joins TRBV12-3 or TRBV12-4 and TRBJ2-5; the D gene is possibly TRBD1 (6 bases). Trimming took 5 bases from V and 5 from J, leaving 9 bases between them. The CDR3 has 12 residues. CDR3 nucleotides: TGTGCCAGCAGTACAGGGTCCGAGACCCAGTACTTC. Amino acid sequence: CASSTGSETQYF.